This TCR beta chain is drawn from a study of T-cell reconstitution after alpha-beta-depleted transplantation in children. The TCRbeta library incorporated unique molecular identifiers. Via MiXCR, TCRdb re-called the PCR reads, giving one row per CDR3 protein. Counted here are approximately 250,000 distinct CDR3 sequences, more than 7.5% occurring once; the ten biggest clones make up about 4.9%. The CDR3 consists of 16 residues. Germline V gene data show CDR1 as MGHRA and CDR2 as YSYEKL. Between the trimmed V and J ends, which lost 2 bases and 5 bases, there was a span of 18 bases. This clonotype was counted at least ten times.

The clonotype originates from a human donor who donated a stem cell graft to a child with SCID. The chain recombines TRBV4-1 with TRBJ1-1; TRBD1 is a possible D gene (6 bases). This sample comprised PBMCs from the stem cell graft donor, obtained from the stem cell graft. CDR3 nucleotide sequence: TGCGCCAGCAGCCAAAACAGGGCCGTTGTTGGGACTGAAGCTTTCTTT. Encoded protein: CASSQNRAVVGTEAFF.